The 21 T cell receptor beta chains in this list originate from one sample, sequenced in a study of spatial heterogeneity in lung cancer. Via MiXCR, TCRdb re-called the 5' RACE reads, giving one row per CDR3 protein. The table has tens of thousands of distinct CDR3 sequences, roughly 13% seen once. Noted time point: sample taken at primary tumor resection. Here the sequenced sample was PBMCs, taken at surgery. Receptors originate from a male donor with early-stage non-small cell lung cancer.

V and J are TRBV7-9 and TRBJ1-5; D may be TRBD1 (5 bases). Trimming pared 6 bases from V and 0 bases from J, leaving 12 bases between. Germline V lookup: CDR1 SEHNR, CDR2 FQNEAQ (reference sequence). The CDR3 totals 15 residues. CDR3 DNA sequence: TGTGCCAGCAGTCCAGACAGATATAGCAATCAGCCCCAGCATTTT. Its translation: CASSPDRYSNQPQHF.

The rearrangement links TRBV11-3 to TRBJ2-7; TRBD2 is a possible D gene (6 bases). Germline V gene lookup returns CDR1 SGHNT and CDR2 YENEEA. This CDR3 comprises 15 residues. Trimming took off 1 base at V and 3 bases at J, with 13 bases between the two ends. The CDR3 DNA follows: TGTGCCAGCAGCTTAGCGGCGGGACCCATCTACGAGCAGTACTTC. The encoded protein is CASSLAAGPIYEQYF.

The rearrangement joins TRBV24-1 to TRBJ2-3; 10 bases match TRBD2. The V gene's germline CDR1 is KGHDR and CDR2 SFDVKD. The V and J ends lost 3 bases and 6 bases, in that order; junction bases with no gene match: 11. CDR3 length: 17 amino acids. The CDR3 DNA follows: TGTGCCACCAGTGATCCCCGGGTAGCGGGGGGCCGGGATACGCAGTATTTT. Its translation is CATSDPRVAGGRDTQYF.

This clonotype was observed a few times. This rearrangement joins TRBV7-2 to TRBJ2-2; maybe TRBD1 (6 bases). With 5 bases removed from V and 2 bases from J, the gap between germline ends came to 9 bases. Germline lookup yields CDR1 SGHTA and CDR2 FQGNSA. CDR3 length equals 14 residues. As DNA, the CDR3 is TGTGCCAGCAGCCGGGACACTAACACCGGGGAGCTGTTTTTT. This gives the protein CASSRDTNTGELFF. The full variable domain, with the rest looked up from reference TRBV7-2 and TRBJ2-2, is GAGVSQSPSNKVTEKGKDVELRCDPISGHTALYWYRQSLGQGLEFLIYFQGNSAPDKSGLPSDRFSAERTGGSVSTLTIQRTQQEDSAVYLCASSRDTNTGELFFGEGSRLTVL.

CDR3: CSVDGRSSYEQYF. Written as DNA, the CDR3 is TGCAGCGTCGACGGACGGAGCTCCTACGAGCAGTACTTC. The chain joins TRBV29-1 to TRBJ2-7; no clear D. There are 13 residues in the CDR3. Germline loops: CDR1 SQVTM, CDR2 ANQGSEA. Trimming stripped 6 bases from V and 0 bases from J, with 12 bases between.

The rearrangement joins TRBV5-1 to TRBJ1-3; 8 nucleotides align to TRBD1. CDR3 length equals 17 residues. J gave up 2 bases and V 2 bases, and 9 bases lay outside the gene matches. CDR1 and CDR2 from the germline V gene are SGHRS and YFSETQ. Here the CDR3 reads CASSFRSTGAAGNTIYF. The CDR3 DNA reads TGCGCCAGCAGCTTCCGCTCGACAGGGGCGGCTGGAAACACCATATATTTT.

A few counts support this clonotype. The V call is TRBV12-5, the J call TRBJ1-2; maybe TRBD1 (6 bases). Trimming cost V 2 bases and J 10 bases, with 11 bases left between them. CDR1 and CDR2 from the germline V gene are LGHNT and FRNRAP. The CDR3 runs 12 residues. The CDR3 nucleotides read TGTGCTAGTGGTTTGCATGGGGGCAACTACACCTTC. Encoded protein: CASGLHGGNYTF.

The chain links TRBV12-3 or TRBV12-4 to TRBJ2-7; a possible D gene is TRBD1 (5 bases). With 3 bases removed from V and 1 base from J, the gap between germline ends came to 13 bases. This CDR3 contains 15 residues. This CDR3 reads CASSFELGRSYEQYF. CDR3 in DNA: TGTGCCAGCAGTTTTGAACTGGGGCGATCCTACGAGCAGTACTTC.

This clonotype appeared many times. The chain employs TRBV5-1 and TRBJ2-6; 9 nucleotides line up with TRBD1. The trim removed 4 bases at V and 4 bases at J, leaving 6 bases unmatched. Germline-derived CDR1 and CDR2 are SGHRS and YFSETQ. The CDR3 length is 16 residues. The CDR3 is CASSPTGGYGANVLTF. CDR3 nucleotide sequence: TGCGCCAGCAGCCCGACAGGGGGTTACGGGGCCAACGTCCTGACTTTC.

This clonotype appeared many times. The chain employs TRBV28 and TRBJ2-1, with D tentatively TRBD2 (5 bases). Germline V gene sequence: CDR1 MDHEN, CDR2 SYDVKM. Trimming removed 2 bases from V and 9 bases from J, with 14 bases in between. The CDR3 extends over 14 amino acids. CDR3 region: CASSLPLTGSEQFF. DNA for the CDR3: TGTGCCAGCAGTTTACCCCTCACGGGGTCTGAGCAGTTCTTC.

This rearrangement joins TRBV5-1 to TRBJ2-3; D perhaps matches TRBD2 (5 bases). This CDR3 region has 16 residues. Trimming removed 0 bases from V and 1 base from J, with 12 bases in between. CDR1 is SGHRS and CDR2 is YFSETQ in the germline V gene. The CDR3: CASSLAPGSRTDTQYF. The CDR3 nucleotides read TGCGCCAGCAGCTTGGCCCCGGGGTCCCGCACAGATACGCAGTATTTT.

This clonotype has only a few counts. The chain is built from TRBV12-3 or TRBV12-4 and TRBJ1-5; D is unclear. This CDR3 region has 15 residues. With 4 bases removed from V and 4 bases from J, the gap between germline ends came to 14 bases. This CDR3 is CASSSGVAGNQPQHF. In DNA form, the CDR3 reads TGTGCCAGCAGTTCCGGCGTGGCGGGGAATCAGCCCCAGCATTTT.

This clonotype was observed many times. The V gene is TRBV12-3 or TRBV12-4, the J gene TRBJ1-4; no definite D call. V lost 5 bases and J lost 8, with 12 bases in between. The CDR3 covers 13 residues. In nucleotides, the CDR3 is TGTGCCAGCAGTCGGGCCAGGAAGGAAAAACTGTTTTTT. This translates into CASSRARKEKLFF.

At least ten counts were recorded for this clonotype. The gene calls are TRBV29-1 and TRBJ1-2; 8 bases align to TRBD1. The V gene end was trimmed by 0 bases and the J gene end by 6 bases; junction bases not matched to a gene: 6. There are 14 residues in the CDR3. From germline, CDR1 is SQVTM and CDR2 ANQGSEA. The CDR3 nucleotides are TGCAGCGTTGAAGATCCCGACAGGGGAGATGGCTACACCTTC. Its translation is CSVEDPDRGDGYTF.

The chain has TRBV10-3 and TRBJ1-1; maybe TRBD1 (6 bases). The length of the CDR3 is 16 residues. The V end was cut by 4 bases, the J end by 1 base, with 16 bases between. Germline values: CDR1 ENHRY, CDR2 SYGVKD. The CDR3 region is CAISGGRGSKNTEAFF. The CDR3 DNA is TGTGCCATCAGTGGGGGCAGGGGTAGTAAGAACACTGAAGCTTTCTTT.

At least ten counts were recorded for this clonotype. This rearrangement joins TRBV7-9 to TRBJ2-1; tentative D call: TRBD2 (6 bases). The CDR3 totals 15 residues. Germline-derived CDR1 and CDR2 are SEHNR and FQNEAQ (reference sequence). V lost 1 base, J lost 6 bases, and 13 bases lay in between. CDR3 in amino acids: CASSLVWRGVNEQFF. CDR3 sequence (DNA): TGTGCCAGCAGCTTAGTTTGGCGGGGAGTCAATGAGCAGTTCTTC. Drawing the rest from reference TRBV7-9 and TRBJ2-1, the complete variable domain is DTGVSQNPRHKITKRGQNVTFRCDPISEHNRLYWYRQTLGQGPEFLTYFQNEAQLEKSRLLSDRFSAERPKGSFSTLEIQRTEQGDSAMYLCASSLVWRGVNEQFFGPGTRLTVL.

The CDR3 DNA follows: TGTGCCAGCAGTCTAACCGGACAGGCCGATCAGCCCCAGCATTTT. Translation: CASSLTGQADQPQHF. The V and J genes are TRBV28 and TRBJ1-5; 7 bases line up with TRBD1. Germline V CDR1 and CDR2: MDHEN, SYDVKM. CDR3 length: 15 amino acids. The V segment lost 5 bases and the J segment 5 bases; nucleotides outside the gene matches: 9.

This clonotype was seen repeatedly, ten times or more. V gene TRBV19 combines with J gene TRBJ2-1; the D is unclear. Germline CDR1 is LNHDA and CDR2 is SQIVND (reference sequence). CDR3 length: 18 amino acids. The V end was cut by 4 bases, the J end by 8 bases, with 27 bases between. CDR3 sequence reads: CASSTHVSGRARPDEQFF. CDR3 bases: TGTGCCAGTAGTACCCATGTCTCAGGCCGGGCCCGACCCGATGAGCAGTTCTTC.

Ten or more counts support this clonotype. The CDR3 sequence: CASTRGARSTEAFF. CDR3 DNA sequence: TGTGCCAGCACCCGGGGGGCTAGAAGTACTGAAGCTTTCTTT. The chain is built from TRBV9 and TRBJ1-1, with D possibly matching TRBD1 (6 bases). Germline CDR1 and CDR2: SGDLS and YYNGEE. The length of the CDR3 is 14 residues. V lost 6 bases and J 5 bases, leaving 17 bases between the germline ends.

The chain is built from TRBV6-2 or TRBV6-3 and TRBJ1-2; TRBD1 might be the D (5 bases). The germline V gene encodes CDR1 MNHEY and CDR2 SVGEGT. CDR3 length: 16 residues. V was shortened by 0 bases and J by 3 bases, with 14 bases between the two germline ends. The CDR3 DNA reads as TGTGCCAGCAGTTACTCGAGGGAGCGAGGGGACTATGGCTACACCTTC. Its translation is CASSYSRERGDYGYTF.

The table lists this clonotype with many counts. This rearrangement joins TRBV5-1 to TRBJ2-1; tentative D call: TRBD1 (6 bases). V was trimmed by 0 bases and J by 0 bases, leaving 10 bases between them. Germline CDR1 SGHRS, CDR2 YFSETQ. This CDR3 contains 16 residues. The CDR3 bases are TGCGCCAGCAGCTTGGCAGGGGTCAGCTCCTACAATGAGCAGTTCTTC. Amino acids: CASSLAGVSSYNEQFF.